This TCR beta chain originates from a study of T cell responses to AZD1222 COVID-19 vaccine. Study conclusions and caveats: The reported proportion of spike-specific TCRs targeting unmutated variant regions was nearly half. Spike as a whole was targeted by vaccine-associated CD4 TCRs, dominant at 160-218 and 743-854.

Between the trimmed V and J ends, which lost 3 bases and 12 bases, there was a span of 17 bases. Germline CDR1 and CDR2: SEHNR and FQNEAQ (reference sequence). This CDR3 comprises 13 residues. The repertoire was sequenced with immunoSEQ multiplex PCR; TCRdb's copy has only in-frame clones and lacks some. The repertoire holds under 85,000 clones, with 70% to 90% as singletons. As regards this clone: Its specificity is unknown.

Sequenced material: peripheral blood, taken on day 0 of AZD1222 vaccination. The source is an adult in good health. The gene calls are TRBV7-9 and TRBJ1-1, with D possibly matching TRBD1 (5 bases). The CDR3 region has the DNA TGTGCCAGCAGCTTGTCGGGGGAGACTTTCTCTTTCTTT. As protein: CASSLSGETFSFF.